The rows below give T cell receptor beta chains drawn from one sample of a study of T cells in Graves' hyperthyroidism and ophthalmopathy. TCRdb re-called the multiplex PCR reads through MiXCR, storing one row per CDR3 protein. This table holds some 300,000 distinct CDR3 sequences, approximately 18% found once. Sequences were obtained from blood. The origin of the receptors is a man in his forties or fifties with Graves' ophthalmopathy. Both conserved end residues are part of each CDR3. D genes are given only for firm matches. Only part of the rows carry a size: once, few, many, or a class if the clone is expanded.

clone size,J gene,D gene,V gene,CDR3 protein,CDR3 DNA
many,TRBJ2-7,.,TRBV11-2,CASSSRTLTYEQYF,TGTGCCAGCAGCTCCCGGACTTTGACCTACGAGCAGTACTTC
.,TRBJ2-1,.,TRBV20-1,CSARGYNEQFF,TGCAGTGCTCGGGGCTACAATGAGCAGTTCTTC
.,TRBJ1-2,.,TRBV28,CASSFSPGGYTF,TGTGCCAGCAGCTTCTCCCCGGGTGGCTACACCTTC
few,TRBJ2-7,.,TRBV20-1,CSAFTLGGRTYEQYF,TGCAGTGCTTTTACCTTGGGGGGAAGGACATACGAGCAGTACTTC
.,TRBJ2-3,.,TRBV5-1,CASSDRLIDTQYF,TGCGCCAGCAGCGACCGTTTGATAGATACGCAGTATTTT
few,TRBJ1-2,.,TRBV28,CASSLDPGVGYTF,TGTGCCAGCAGTTTAGACCCGGGGGTGGGCTACACCTTC
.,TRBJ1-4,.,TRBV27,CASRTGGTSEKLFF,TGTGCCAGCAGAACGGGTGGAACTAGTGAAAAACTGTTTTTT
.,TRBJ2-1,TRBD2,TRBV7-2,CASILGASGRNEQFF,TGTGCCAGCATCCTCGGGGCTAGCGGGCGCAATGAGCAGTTCTTC
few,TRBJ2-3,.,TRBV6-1,CASSEVPGYTQYF,TGTGCCAGCAGTGAAGTTCCAGGGTATACGCAGTATTTT
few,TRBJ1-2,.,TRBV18,CASSPAQGYYGYTF,TGTGCCAGCTCACCCGCACAGGGTTACTATGGCTACACCTTC
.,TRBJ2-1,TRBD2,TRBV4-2,CASSQQRGSYNEQFF,TGTGCCAGCAGCCAGCAGCGGGGCTCCTACAATGAGCAGTTCTTC
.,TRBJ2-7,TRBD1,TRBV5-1,CASTMNGQGFEQYF,TGCGCCAGCACCATGAATGGACAGGGTTTTGAGCAGTACTTC
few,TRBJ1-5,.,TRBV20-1,CSARPAGPNQPQHF,TGCAGTGCTAGACCGGCAGGCCCCAATCAGCCCCAGCATTTT
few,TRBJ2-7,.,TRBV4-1,CASSEEYSRKQYF,TGCGCCAGCAGCGAAGAATACTCGAGGAAGCAGTACTTC
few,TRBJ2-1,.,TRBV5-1,CASSTYSEDNEQFF,TGCGCCAGCAGCACCTATAGCGAAGACAATGAGCAGTTCTTC
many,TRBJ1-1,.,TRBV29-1,CSPWAGGHTEAFF,TGCAGCCCGTGGGCGGGGGGGCACACTGAAGCTTTCTTT
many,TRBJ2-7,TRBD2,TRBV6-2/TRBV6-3,CASSFSGSWVDEQYF,TGTGCCAGCAGTTTTAGCGGGAGTTGGGTAGACGAGCAGTACTTC
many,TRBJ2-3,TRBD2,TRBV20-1,CSARDSSGTSTDTQYF,TGCAGTGCTAGAGATTCTAGCGGGACTAGCACAGATACGCAGTATTTT
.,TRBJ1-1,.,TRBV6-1,CASSSRDPWTEAFF,TGTGCCAGCAGTTCCCGGGACCCGTGGACTGAAGCTTTCTTT
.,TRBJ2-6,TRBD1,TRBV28,CATNRDSTSKRSGASVLTF,TGTGCCACAAACCGGGACAGCACTTCTAAACGCTCTGGGGCCAGCGTCCTGACTTTC
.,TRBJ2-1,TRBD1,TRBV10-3,CAIGTDLSSYNEQFF,TGTGCCATCGGGACAGACTTAAGCTCCTACAATGAGCAGTTCTTC
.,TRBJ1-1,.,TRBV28,CASSPHLTEAFF,TGTGCCAGCAGTCCTCATCTCACTGAAGCTTTCTTT
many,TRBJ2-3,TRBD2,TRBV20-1,CSAILAGGTDTQYF,TGCAGTGCTATTCTAGCGGGGGGCACAGATACGCAGTATTTT